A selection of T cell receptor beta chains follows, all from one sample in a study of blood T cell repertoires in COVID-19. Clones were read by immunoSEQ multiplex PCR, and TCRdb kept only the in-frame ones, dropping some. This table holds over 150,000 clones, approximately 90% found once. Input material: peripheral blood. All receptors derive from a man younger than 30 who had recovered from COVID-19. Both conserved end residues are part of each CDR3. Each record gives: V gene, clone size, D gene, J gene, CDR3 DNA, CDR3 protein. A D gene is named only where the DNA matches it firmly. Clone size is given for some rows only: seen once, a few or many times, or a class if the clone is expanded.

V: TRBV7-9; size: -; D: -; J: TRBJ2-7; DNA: TGTGCCAGCAGCGGACAGCCTCCCTACGAGCAGTACTTC; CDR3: CASSGQPPYEQYF
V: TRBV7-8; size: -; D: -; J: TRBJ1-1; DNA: TGTGCCAGCAGCTTAGCGGGCCCGCAAGCTTTCTTT; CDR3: CASSLAGPQAFF
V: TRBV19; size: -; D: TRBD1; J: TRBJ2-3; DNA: TGTGCCAGTAGTATCCGACAGGGCCCAGATACGCAGTATTTT; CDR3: CASSIRQGPDTQYF
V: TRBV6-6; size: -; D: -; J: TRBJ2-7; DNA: TGTGCCAGCAGTTACTCCTATGCCTACGAGCAGTACTTC; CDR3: CASSYSYAYEQYF
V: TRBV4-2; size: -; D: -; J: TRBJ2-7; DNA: TGTGCCAGCAGCCAAGGCCGGGACTCTGCCTACGAGCAGTACTTC; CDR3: CASSQGRDSAYEQYF
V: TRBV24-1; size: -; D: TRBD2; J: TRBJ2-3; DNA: TGTGCCACCAGTGGTTCTCGGGGGGGCACAGATACGCAGTATTTT; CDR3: CATSGSRGGTDTQYF
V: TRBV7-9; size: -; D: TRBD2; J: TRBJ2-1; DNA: TGTGCCAGCAGCACCATAGCGGGGGAAACCTACAATGAGCAGTTCTTC; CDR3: CASSTIAGETYNEQFF
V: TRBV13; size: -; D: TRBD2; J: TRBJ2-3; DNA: TGTGCCAGCAGCTTGGGTCAGGAGGGACTAGCGGGATGGACAGATACGCAGTATTTT; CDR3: CASSLGQEGLAGWTDTQYF
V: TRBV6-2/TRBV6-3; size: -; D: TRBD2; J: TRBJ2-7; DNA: TGTGCCAGTAGTACAGCGGGACGGGTCGAGCAGTACTTC; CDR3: CASSTAGRVEQYF
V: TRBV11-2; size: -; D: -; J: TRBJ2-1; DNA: TGTGCCAGCAGCTTAGTCGGTAGCTTCAATGAGCAGTTCTTC; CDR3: CASSLVGSFNEQFF
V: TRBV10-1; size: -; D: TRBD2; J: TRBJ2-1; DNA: TGCGCCAGCAGTGCCCTAGCGGGAGGCCCCGATGAGCAGTTCTTC; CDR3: CASSALAGGPDEQFF
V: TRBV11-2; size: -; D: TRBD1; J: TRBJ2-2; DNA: TGTGCCAGCAGCCCTGACAGGGTCGGGGAGCTGTTTTTT; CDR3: CASSPDRVGELFF
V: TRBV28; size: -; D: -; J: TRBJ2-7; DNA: TGTGCCAGCAGCTCCCCCCGGTTGAGGGAGAGGAACTACGAGCAGTACTTC; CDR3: CASSSPRLRERNYEQYF
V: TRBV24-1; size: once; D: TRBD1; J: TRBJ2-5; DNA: TGTGCCACCAGTGCCTCGACAGGGCCAGAGACCCAGTACTTC; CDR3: CATSASTGPETQYF
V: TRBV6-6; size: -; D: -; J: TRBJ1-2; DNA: TGTGCCAGCAGTTACTCCCAGGGTGTGTACACCTTC; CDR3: CASSYSQGVYTF
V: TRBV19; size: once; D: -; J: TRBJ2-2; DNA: TGTGCCAGTAGTGTCACAGGAAACGCGAACACCGGGGAGCTGTTTTTT; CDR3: CASSVTGNANTGELFF
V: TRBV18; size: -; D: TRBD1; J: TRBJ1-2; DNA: TGTGCCAGCTCACCGGGGGACAGGGTACTGCGTGGCTACACCTTC; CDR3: CASSPGDRVLRGYTF
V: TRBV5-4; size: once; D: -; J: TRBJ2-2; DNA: TGTGCCAGCAAGGAGGAGCGGGACACCGGGGAGCTGTTTTTT; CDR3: CASKEERDTGELFF
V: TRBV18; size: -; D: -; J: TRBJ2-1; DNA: TGTGCCAGCTCTGGCGATGAGGGAGCTCTCACGGATGAGCAGTTCTTC; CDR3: CASSGDEGALTDEQFF
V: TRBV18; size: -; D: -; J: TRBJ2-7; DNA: TGTGCCAGCTCACCAGAGGGGCTAGCGTTCTACGAGCAGTACTTC; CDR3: CASSPEGLAFYEQYF
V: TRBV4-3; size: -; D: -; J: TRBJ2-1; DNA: TGCGCCAGCAGCCAAGCGTCTAGTCCTGGGTACGATGAGCAGTTCTTC; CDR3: CASSQASSPGYDEQFF
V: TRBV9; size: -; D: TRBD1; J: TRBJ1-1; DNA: TGTGCCAGCAGCAGGGGGCAGAACACTGAAGCTTTCTTT; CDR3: CASSRGQNTEAFF
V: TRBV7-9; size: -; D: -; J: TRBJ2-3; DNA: TGTGCCAGCAGCTTACCACTAGCTGGAACCACAGATACGCAGTATTTT; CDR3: CASSLPLAGTTDTQYF
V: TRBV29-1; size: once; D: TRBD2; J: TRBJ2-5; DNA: TGCAGCGTTGTACTAGCGGGTGTCCAAGAGACCCAGTACTTC; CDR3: CSVVLAGVQETQYF
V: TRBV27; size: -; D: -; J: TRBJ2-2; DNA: TGTGCCACCCAGGGGGGACTCGCCGGGGAGCTGTTTTTT; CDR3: CATQGGLAGELFF
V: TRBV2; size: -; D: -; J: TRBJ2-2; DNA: TGTGCCAGCAGTGAATACGGGACACCCACCGGGGAGCTGTTTTTT; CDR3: CASSEYGTPTGELFF
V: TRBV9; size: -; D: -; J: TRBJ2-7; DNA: TGTGCCAGCAGCGCCGGGTCCTCCTACGAGCAGTACTTC; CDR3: CASSAGSSYEQYF
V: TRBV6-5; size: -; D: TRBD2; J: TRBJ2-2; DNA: TGTGCCAGCAGGGGACTAGCGGAAACCGGGGAGCTGTTTTTT; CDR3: CASRGLAETGELFF
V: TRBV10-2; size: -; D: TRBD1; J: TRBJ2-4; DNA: TGCGCCAGCAGTGAGTCTACGGGACAGGCTAAAAACATTCAGTACTTC; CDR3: CASSESTGQAKNIQYF
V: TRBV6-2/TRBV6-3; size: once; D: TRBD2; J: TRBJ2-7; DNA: TGTGCCAGCAGTTACTCGAATAGCGGGGGAACCTACGAGCAGTACTTC; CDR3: CASSYSNSGGTYEQYF
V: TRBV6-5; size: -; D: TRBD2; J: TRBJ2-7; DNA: TGTGCCAGCAAGAAGGGGACTAGCGGGAGTAACGAGTACTTC; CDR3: CASKKGTSGSNEYF